The clone carrying this T cell receptor delta chain was found a few times. A much larger clone differs from this one at a single base, so this may be a read error. The sample originates from a study of gamma-delta chains in newborns, infants, children. Study-level background: Polyclonal expansion of innate γδ T cells after birth follows microbial exposure.

The germline V and J ends were trimmed by 0 bases and 2 bases, with 7 bases remaining between them. This CDR3 region has 16 residues. Looked up from germline, CDR1 is GEAIGNYY and CDR2 is EKD. TCRdb re-called the reads with CATT. The repertoire holds under 8,500 delta-chain clones, 0.66% seen once, with roughly a sixth in the top ten. Sample: blood. The sequence was collected from a child who was a newborn, infant or young child, either healthy, febrile or measles-vaccinated (not recorded which). The chain is built from TRDV2 and TRDJ3; D not resolved. CDR3 region: CACDTVRTWDTRQMFF. The CDR3 region has the DNA TGTGCCTGTGACACCGTGAGGACCTGGGACACCCGACAGATGTTTTTC.